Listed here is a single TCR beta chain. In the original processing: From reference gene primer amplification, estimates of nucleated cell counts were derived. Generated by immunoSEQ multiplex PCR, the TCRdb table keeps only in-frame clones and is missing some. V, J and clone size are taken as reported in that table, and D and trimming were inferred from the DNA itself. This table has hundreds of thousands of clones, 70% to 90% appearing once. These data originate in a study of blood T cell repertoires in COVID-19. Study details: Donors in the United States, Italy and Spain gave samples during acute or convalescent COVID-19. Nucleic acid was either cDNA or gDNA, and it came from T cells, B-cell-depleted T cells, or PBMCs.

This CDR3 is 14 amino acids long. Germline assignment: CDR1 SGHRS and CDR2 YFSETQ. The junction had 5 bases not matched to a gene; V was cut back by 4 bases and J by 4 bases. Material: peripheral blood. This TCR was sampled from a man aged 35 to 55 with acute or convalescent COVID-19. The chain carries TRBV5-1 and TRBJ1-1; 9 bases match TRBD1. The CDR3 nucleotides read TGCGCCAGCAGCGCATTACAGGGGGCCACTGAAGCTTTCTTT. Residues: CASSALQGATEAFF.